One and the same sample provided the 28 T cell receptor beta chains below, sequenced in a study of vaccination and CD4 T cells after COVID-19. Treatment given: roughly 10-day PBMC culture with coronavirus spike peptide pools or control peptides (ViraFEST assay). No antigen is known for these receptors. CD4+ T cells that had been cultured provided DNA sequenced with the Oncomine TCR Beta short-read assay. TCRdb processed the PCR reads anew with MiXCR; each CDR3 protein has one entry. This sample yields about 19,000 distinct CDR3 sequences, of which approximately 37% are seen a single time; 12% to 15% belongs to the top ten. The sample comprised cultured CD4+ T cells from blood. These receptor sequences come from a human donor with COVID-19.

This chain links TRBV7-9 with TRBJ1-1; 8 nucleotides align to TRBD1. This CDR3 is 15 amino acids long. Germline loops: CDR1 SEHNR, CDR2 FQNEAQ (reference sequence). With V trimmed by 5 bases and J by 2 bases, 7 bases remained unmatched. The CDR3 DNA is TGTGCCAGCAGCCCCTACAGGGGGATCAACACTGAAGCTTTCTTT. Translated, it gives CASSPYRGINTEAFF.

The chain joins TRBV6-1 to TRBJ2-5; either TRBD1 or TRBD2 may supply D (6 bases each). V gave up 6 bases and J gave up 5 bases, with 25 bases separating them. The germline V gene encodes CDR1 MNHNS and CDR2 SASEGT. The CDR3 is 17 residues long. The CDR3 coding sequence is TGTGCCAGCAGACTGGGGGGAGACAGGACCTCCGGGGAGACCCAGTACTTC. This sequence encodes CASRLGGDRTSGETQYF.

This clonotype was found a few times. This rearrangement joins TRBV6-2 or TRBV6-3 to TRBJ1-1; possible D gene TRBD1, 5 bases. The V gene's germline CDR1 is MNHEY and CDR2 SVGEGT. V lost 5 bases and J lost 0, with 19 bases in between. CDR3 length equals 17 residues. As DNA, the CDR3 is TGTGCCAGCAGTCACCGACCTCAAGGGACGGTGAACACTGAAGCTTTCTTT. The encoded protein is CASSHRPQGTVNTEAFF.

CDR3 DNA sequence: TGTGCCACTACGGGACAGGGGGTTAATGAAAAACTGTTTTTT. This codes for CATTGQGVNEKLFF. This chain links TRBV19 with TRBJ1-4; the match to TRBD1 covers 11 bases. The V and J ends lost 10 bases and 4 bases, in that order; junction bases with no gene match: 5. The CDR3 contains 14 residues. CDR1 is LNHDA and CDR2 is SQIVND in the germline V gene (reference sequence).

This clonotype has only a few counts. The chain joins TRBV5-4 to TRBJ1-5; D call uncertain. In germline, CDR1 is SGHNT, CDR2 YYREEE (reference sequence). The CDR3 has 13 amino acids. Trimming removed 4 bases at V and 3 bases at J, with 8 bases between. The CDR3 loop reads CASSPDYNQPQHF. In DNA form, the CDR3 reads TGTGCCAGCAGCCCGGATTACAATCAGCCCCAGCATTTT.

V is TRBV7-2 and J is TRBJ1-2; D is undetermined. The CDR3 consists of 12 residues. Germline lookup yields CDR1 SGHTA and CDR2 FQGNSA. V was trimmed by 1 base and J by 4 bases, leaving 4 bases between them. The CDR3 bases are TGTGCCAGCAGCTTAGGCAGCTATGGCTACACCTTC. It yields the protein CASSLGSYGYTF.

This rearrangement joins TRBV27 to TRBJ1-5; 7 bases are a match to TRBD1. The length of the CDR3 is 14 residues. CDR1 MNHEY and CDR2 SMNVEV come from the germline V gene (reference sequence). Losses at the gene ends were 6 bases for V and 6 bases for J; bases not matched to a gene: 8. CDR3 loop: CASRTDRWGQPQHF. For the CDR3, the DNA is TGTGCCAGCAGGACGGACAGGTGGGGTCAGCCCCAGCATTTT.

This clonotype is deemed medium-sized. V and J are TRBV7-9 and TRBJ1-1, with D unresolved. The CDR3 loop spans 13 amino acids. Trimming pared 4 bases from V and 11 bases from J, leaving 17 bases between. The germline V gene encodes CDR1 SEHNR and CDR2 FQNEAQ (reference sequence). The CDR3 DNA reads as TGTGCCAGCAGCTCGATGAGCGAACAAGGCGCTTTCTTT. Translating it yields CASSSMSEQGAFF. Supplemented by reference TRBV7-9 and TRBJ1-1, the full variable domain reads DTGVSQNPRHKITKRGQNVTFRCDPISEHNRLYWYRQTLGQGPEFLTYFQNEAQLEKSRLLSDRFSAERPKGSFSTLEIQRTEQGDSAMYLCASSSMSEQGAFFGQGTRLTVV.

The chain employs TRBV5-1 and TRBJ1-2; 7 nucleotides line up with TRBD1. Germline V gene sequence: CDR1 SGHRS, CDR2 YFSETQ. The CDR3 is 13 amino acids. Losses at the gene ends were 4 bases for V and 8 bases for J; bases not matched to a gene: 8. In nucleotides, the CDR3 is TGCGCCAGCAGCCAACAGGGGAGGGACGGCTACACCTTC. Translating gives CASSQQGRDGYTF.

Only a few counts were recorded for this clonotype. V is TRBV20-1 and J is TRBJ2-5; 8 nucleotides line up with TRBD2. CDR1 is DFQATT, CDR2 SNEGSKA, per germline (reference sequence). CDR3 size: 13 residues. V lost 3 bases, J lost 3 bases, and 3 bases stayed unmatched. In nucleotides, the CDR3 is TGCAGTGCTAGTTACGGGGGGGAAGAGACCCAGTACTTC. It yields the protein CSASYGGEETQYF.

This CDR3 is CASTMNPSQPQHF. CDR3 in DNA: TGTGCCAGCACCATGAATCCCAGTCAGCCCCAGCATTTT. The chain joins TRBV5-5 to TRBJ1-5, with no clear D. The germline gives CDR1 SGHKS, CDR2 YYEKEE (reference sequence). V lost 6 bases and J lost 6, with 13 bases in between. The CDR3 has 13 amino acids. Filled out from reference TRBV5-5 and TRBJ1-5, the complete variable domain reads DAGVTQSPTHLIKTRGQQVTLRCSPISGHKSVSWYQQVLGQGPQFIFQYYEKEERGRGNFPDRFSARQFPNYSSELNVNALLLGDSALYLCASTMNPSQPQHFGDGTRLSIL.

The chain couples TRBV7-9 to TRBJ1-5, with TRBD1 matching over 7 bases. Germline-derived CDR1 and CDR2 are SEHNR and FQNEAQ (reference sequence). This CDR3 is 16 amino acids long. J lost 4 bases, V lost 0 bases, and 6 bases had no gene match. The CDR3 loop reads CASSLAGTEKNQPQHF. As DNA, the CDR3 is TGTGCCAGCAGCTTAGCTGGGACAGAAAAGAATCAGCCCCAGCATTTT. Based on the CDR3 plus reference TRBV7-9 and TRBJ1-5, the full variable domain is DTGVSQNPRHKITKRGQNVTFRCDPISEHNRLYWYRQTLGQGPEFLTYFQNEAQLEKSRLLSDRFSAERPKGSFSTLEIQRTEQGDSAMYLCASSLAGTEKNQPQHFGDGTRLSIL.

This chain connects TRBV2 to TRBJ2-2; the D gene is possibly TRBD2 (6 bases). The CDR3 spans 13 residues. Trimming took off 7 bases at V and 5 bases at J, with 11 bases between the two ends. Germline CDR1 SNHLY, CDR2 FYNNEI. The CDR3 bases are TGTGCCAGCACTCTGAGCGGGACCGGGGAGCTGTTTTTT. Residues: CASTLSGTGELFF. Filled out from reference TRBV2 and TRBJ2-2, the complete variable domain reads EPEVTQTPSHQVTQMGQEVILRCVPISNHLYFYWYRQILGQKVEFLVSFYNNEISEKSEIFDDQFSVERPDGSNFTLKIRSTKLEDSAMYFCASTLSGTGELFFGEGSRLTVL.

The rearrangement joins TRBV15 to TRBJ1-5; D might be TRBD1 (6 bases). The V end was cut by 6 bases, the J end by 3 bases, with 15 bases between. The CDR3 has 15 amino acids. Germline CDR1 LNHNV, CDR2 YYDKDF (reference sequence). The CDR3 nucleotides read TGTGCCACCAGGGCAAGAAGGGGGAACAATCAGCCCCAGCATTTT. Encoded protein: CATRARRGNNQPQHF. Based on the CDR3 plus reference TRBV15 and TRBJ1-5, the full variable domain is DAMVIQNPRYQVTQFGKPVTLSCSQTLNHNVMYWYQQKSSQAPKLLFHYYDKDFNNEADTPDNFQSRRPNTSFCFLDIRSPGLGDTAMYLCATRARRGNNQPQHFGDGTRLSIL.

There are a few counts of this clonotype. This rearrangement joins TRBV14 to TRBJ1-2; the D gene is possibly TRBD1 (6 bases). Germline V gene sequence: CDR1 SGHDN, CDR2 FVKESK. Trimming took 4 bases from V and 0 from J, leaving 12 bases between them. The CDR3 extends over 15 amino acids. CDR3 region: CASSRMDRPNYGYTF. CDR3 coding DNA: TGTGCCAGCAGCCGAATGGACAGACCTAACTATGGCTACACCTTC.

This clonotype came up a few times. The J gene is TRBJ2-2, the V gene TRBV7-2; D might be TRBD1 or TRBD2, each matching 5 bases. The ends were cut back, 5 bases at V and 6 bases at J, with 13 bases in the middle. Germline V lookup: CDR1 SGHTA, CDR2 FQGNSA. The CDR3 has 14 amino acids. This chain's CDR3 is CASSLGDGSGELFF. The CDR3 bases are TGTGCCAGCAGCCTTGGGGACGGATCCGGGGAGCTGTTTTTT.

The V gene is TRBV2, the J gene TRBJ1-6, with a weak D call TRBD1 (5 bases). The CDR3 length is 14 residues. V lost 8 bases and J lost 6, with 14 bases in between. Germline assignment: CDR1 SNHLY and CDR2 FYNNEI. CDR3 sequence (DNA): TGTGCCAGCGGGCCGGGACCTAGTAATTCACCCCTCCACTTT. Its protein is CASGPGPSNSPLHF.

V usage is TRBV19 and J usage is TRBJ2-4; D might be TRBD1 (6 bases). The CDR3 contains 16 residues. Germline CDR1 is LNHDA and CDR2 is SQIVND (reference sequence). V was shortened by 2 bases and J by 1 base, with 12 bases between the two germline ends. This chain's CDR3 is CASSILVGAAKNIQYF. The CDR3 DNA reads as TGTGCCAGTAGTATACTGGTGGGGGCGGCCAAAAACATTCAGTACTTC.

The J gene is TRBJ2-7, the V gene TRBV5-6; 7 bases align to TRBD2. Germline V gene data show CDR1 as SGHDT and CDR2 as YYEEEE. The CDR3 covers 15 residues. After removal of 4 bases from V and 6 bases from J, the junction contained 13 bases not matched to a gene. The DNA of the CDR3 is TGTGCCAGCAGCGCCGGACTAGTACAGCTCGGCGAGCAGTACTTC. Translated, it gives CASSAGLVQLGEQYF.

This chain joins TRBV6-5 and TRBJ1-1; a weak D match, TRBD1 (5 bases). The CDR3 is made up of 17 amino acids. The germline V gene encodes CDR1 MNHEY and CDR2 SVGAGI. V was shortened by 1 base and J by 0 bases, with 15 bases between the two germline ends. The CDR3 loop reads CASSYFPPGLLNTEAFF. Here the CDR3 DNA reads TGTGCCAGCAGTTACTTTCCGCCGGGACTGCTGAACACTGAAGCTTTCTTT.

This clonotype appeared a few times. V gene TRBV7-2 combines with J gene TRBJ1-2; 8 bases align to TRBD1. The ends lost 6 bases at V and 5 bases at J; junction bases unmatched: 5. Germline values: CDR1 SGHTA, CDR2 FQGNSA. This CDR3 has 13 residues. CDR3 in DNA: TGTGCCAGCAGGGGGACAGGACATTATGGCTACACCTTC. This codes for CASRGTGHYGYTF.

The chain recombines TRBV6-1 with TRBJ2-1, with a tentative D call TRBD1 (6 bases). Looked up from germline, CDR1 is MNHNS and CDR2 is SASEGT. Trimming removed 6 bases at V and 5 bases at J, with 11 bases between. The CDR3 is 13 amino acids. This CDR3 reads CASRRTGNNEQFF. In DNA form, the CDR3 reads TGTGCCAGCAGACGTACAGGGAACAATGAGCAGTTCTTC.

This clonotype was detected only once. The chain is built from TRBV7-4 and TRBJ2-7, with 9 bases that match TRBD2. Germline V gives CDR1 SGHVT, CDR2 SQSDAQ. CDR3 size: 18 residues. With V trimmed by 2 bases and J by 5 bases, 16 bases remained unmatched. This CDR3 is CASSLFPLRGGITDEQYF. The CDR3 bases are TGTGCCAGCAGCTTATTCCCCCTGCGGGGGGGAATTACGGACGAGCAGTACTTC.

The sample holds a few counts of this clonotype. The CDR3 spells CASSLQGAAFF. As DNA, the CDR3 is TGTGCCAGCAGCTTACAGGGTGCAGCTTTCTTT. V is TRBV11-3 and J is TRBJ1-1, with D possibly matching TRBD1 (5 bases). This CDR3 region has 11 residues. The V gene's germline CDR1 is SGHNT and CDR2 YENEEA. Trimming took 2 bases from V and 10 from J, leaving 8 bases between them.

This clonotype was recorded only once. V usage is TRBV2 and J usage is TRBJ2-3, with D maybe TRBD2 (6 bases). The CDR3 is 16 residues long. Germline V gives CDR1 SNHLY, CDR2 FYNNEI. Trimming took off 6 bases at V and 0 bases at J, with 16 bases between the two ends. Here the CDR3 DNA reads TGTGCCAGCAGCCCGGGACTGGAAACTAGCACAGATACGCAGTATTTT. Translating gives CASSPGLETSTDTQYF.

The chain's CDR3 is CASSPGASTYNSPLHF. CDR3 bases: TGCGCCAGCAGCCCGGGCGCCAGTACCTATAATTCACCCCTCCACTTT. The chain is built from TRBV5-1 and TRBJ1-6; D uncertain. CDR3 length equals 16 residues. Germline loops: CDR1 SGHRS, CDR2 YFSETQ. The V end was cut by 4 bases, the J end by 2 bases, with 13 bases between.

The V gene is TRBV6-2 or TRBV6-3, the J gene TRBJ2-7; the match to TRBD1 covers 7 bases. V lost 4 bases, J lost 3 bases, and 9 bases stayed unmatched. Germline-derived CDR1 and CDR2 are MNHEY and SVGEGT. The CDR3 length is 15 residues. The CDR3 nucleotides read TGTGCCAGCAGTTTCCCCCGGACAGGTGGCTACGAGCAGTACTTC. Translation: CASSFPRTGGYEQYF.

The CDR3 spells CASSPRGAPYEQYF. CDR3 DNA: TGTGCCAGCAGTCCCCGGGGGGCCCCCTACGAGCAGTACTTC. The genes are TRBV7-2 and TRBJ2-7; D may be TRBD2 (7 bases). Germline V gene lookup returns CDR1 SGHTA and CDR2 FQGNSA. There are 14 residues in the CDR3. Trimming took off 6 bases at V and 2 bases at J, with 14 bases between the two ends.